The 4 T cell receptor beta chains below were found in one sample sequenced in a study of T cell responses to AZD1222 COVID-19 vaccine. Libraries were prepared by immunoSEQ multiplex PCR; TCRdb keeps only in-frame clonotypes and omits some of them. The repertoire includes tens of thousands of clones, around 86% of them detected once, and 6.3% sits in the top ten. The sequences come from peripheral blood, collected on day 0 of AZD1222 vaccination. The receptors were gathered from an adult in good health.

This clone showed up just a few times. The chain couples TRBV10-1 to TRBJ2-3; D is tentatively TRBD1 or TRBD2 (5 bases each). The V gene's germline CDR1 is WNHNN and CDR2 SYGVQD (reference sequence). Trimming cost V 5 bases and J 4 bases, with 16 bases left between them. This CDR3 contains 15 residues. CDR3 in amino acids: CASSSRGNFADTQYF. CDR3 DNA sequence: TGCGCCAGCAGTTCTCGGGGCAATTTCGCAGATACGCAGTATTTT.

The rearrangement links TRBV5-6 to TRBJ2-2; 11 nucleotides match TRBD2. CDR1 and CDR2 from the germline V gene are SGHDT and YYEEEE. The CDR3 covers 17 residues. Losses at the gene ends were 4 bases for V and 5 bases for J; bases not matched to a gene: 10. The CDR3 loop is CASSARRIAGGTGELFF. DNA of the CDR3: TGTGCCAGCAGCGCCAGAAGAATAGCGGGAGGGACCGGGGAGCTGTTTTTT. The entire variable domain, with the rest obtained from reference TRBV5-6 and TRBJ2-2, is as follows: DAGVTQSPTHLIKTRGQQVTLRCSPKSGHDTVSWYQQALGQGPQFIFQYYEEEERQRGNFPDRFSGHQFPNYSSELNVNALLLGDSALYLCASSARRIAGGTGELFFGEGSRLTVL.

The J gene is TRBJ1-1, the V gene TRBV5-4; D is unclear. The CDR3 totals 14 residues. Trimming left V 0 bases short and J 1 base short, with 7 bases between. Germline V gene sequence: CDR1 SGHNT, CDR2 YYREEE (reference sequence). The CDR3 DNA reads TGTGCCAGCAGCTTGGAGCCGGGGAACACTGAAGCTTTCTTT. Its protein product is CASSLEPGNTEAFF.

This chain uses TRBV6-5 with TRBJ2-7; D is perhaps TRBD1 (6 bases). The V end was cut by 4 bases, the J end by 6 bases, with 19 bases between. Germline V CDR1 and CDR2: MNHEY, SVGAGI. This CDR3 spans 15 amino acids. In DNA, the CDR3 is TGTGCCAGCAGTTTCCGACAGGTCCGCTTGGGCGAGCAGTACTTC. Translated: CASSFRQVRLGEQYF.